The rows below give T cell receptor beta chains drawn from one sample of a study of blood T cell repertoires in COVID-19. Sequencing used immunoSEQ multiplex PCR; TCRdb keeps in-frame clones, though not all of them. The table lists about 55,000 clones, around 83% of them singletons, with around 2% in the top ten. Sample: peripheral blood. The receptors here all came from a woman aged 60 to 75 with acute or convalescent COVID-19. Both conserved end residues are part of each CDR3. D genes are given only for firm matches. Size tells how often a clone was seen (once, few, many) or the class of an expanded clone, and some rows leave it out.

CDR3nt: TGTGCCAGCAGCTTAGATCGGGGGGCGTCGAAAAAACTGTTTTTT
CDR3aa: CASSLDRGASKKLFF
v_gene: TRBV11-2
j_gene: TRBJ1-4
d_gene: .
abundance: .

CDR3nt: TGTGCCAGCAGTTCGACAGGGTACGAGCAGTACTTC
CDR3aa: CASSSTGYEQYF
v_gene: TRBV12-3/TRBV12-4
j_gene: TRBJ2-7
d_gene: TRBD1
abundance: few

CDR3nt: TGTGCCAGCAGCCAAGGGACAAACTATGGCTACACCTTC
CDR3aa: CASSQGTNYGYTF
v_gene: TRBV4-2
j_gene: TRBJ1-2
d_gene: .
abundance: .

CDR3nt: TGTGCCAGCAGGCGGCTAGCTACAGATACGCAGTATTTT
CDR3aa: CASRRLATDTQYF
v_gene: TRBV27
j_gene: TRBJ2-3
d_gene: .
abundance: .

CDR3nt: TGTGCCAGCAGCCTACCAGGGCGAAACACTGAAGCTTTCTTT
CDR3aa: CASSLPGRNTEAFF
v_gene: TRBV5-8
j_gene: TRBJ1-1
d_gene: .
abundance: .

CDR3nt: TGTGCCAGCAGCGTAGGAGAGGGAAACACCATATATTTT
CDR3aa: CASSVGEGNTIYF
v_gene: TRBV9
j_gene: TRBJ1-3
d_gene: .
abundance: once

CDR3nt: TGTGCCAGCTCACCGACTTCCACCGGGGGGATGACTAATGAAAAACTGTTTTTT
CDR3aa: CASSPTSTGGMTNEKLFF
v_gene: TRBV18
j_gene: TRBJ1-4
d_gene: .
abundance: .

CDR3nt: TGTGCCTGGAGTTCGGGTCCGGATCAGCCCCAGCATTTT
CDR3aa: CAWSSGPDQPQHF
v_gene: TRBV30
j_gene: TRBJ1-5
d_gene: .
abundance: .

CDR3nt: TGTGCCAGCAGTCAACAGGGGGCGGTTGAGGGCTACACCTTC
CDR3aa: CASSQQGAVEGYTF
v_gene: TRBV6-5
j_gene: TRBJ1-2
d_gene: TRBD1
abundance: .

CDR3nt: TGTGCCAGCAGTTACGTCGCCCCGGGACTGGGAAACACCATATATTTT
CDR3aa: CASSYVAPGLGNTIYF
v_gene: TRBV6-5
j_gene: TRBJ1-3
d_gene: .
abundance: few

CDR3nt: TGTGCCAGCTCACCGGTGCAGGGGAACGGCTACACCTTC
CDR3aa: CASSPVQGNGYTF
v_gene: TRBV18
j_gene: TRBJ1-2
d_gene: .
abundance: .

CDR3nt: TGTGCCAGCAGCTCGAGCGGGAGAAGGGACAATGAGCAGTTCTTC
CDR3aa: CASSSSGRRDNEQFF
v_gene: TRBV11-2
j_gene: TRBJ2-1
d_gene: TRBD2
abundance: .

CDR3nt: TGTGCCAGCAGTCTACCGGGGGCCTACGAGCAGTACTTC
CDR3aa: CASSLPGAYEQYF
v_gene: TRBV3-1/TRBV3-2
j_gene: TRBJ2-7
d_gene: .
abundance: .

CDR3nt: TGTGCCAGTAGTTTGCGGGGCGGGACAGGGAGTCCCGGGGAGCTGTTTTTT
CDR3aa: CASSLRGGTGSPGELFF
v_gene: TRBV19
j_gene: TRBJ2-2
d_gene: TRBD1
abundance: .

CDR3nt: TGTGCCAGCGAACGGCTAGCGGGGGGCAATGAGCAGTTCTTC
CDR3aa: CASERLAGGNEQFF
v_gene: TRBV5-6
j_gene: TRBJ2-1
d_gene: TRBD2
abundance: .

CDR3nt: TGTGCCAGCAGCTTCGGAGGGTTACAGGGGGATGGCTACACCTTC
CDR3aa: CASSFGGLQGDGYTF
v_gene: TRBV5-4
j_gene: TRBJ1-2
d_gene: TRBD1
abundance: .

CDR3nt: TGTGCCAGCAGCATAGGACTAGCGGGGGGATACAATGAGCAGTTCTTC
CDR3aa: CASSIGLAGGYNEQFF
v_gene: TRBV5-5
j_gene: TRBJ2-1
d_gene: TRBD2
abundance: .

CDR3nt: TGTGCCAGCAGCGCCAGACCGGGACAGAGGAATGAAAAACTGTTTTTT
CDR3aa: CASSARPGQRNEKLFF
v_gene: TRBV5-6
j_gene: TRBJ1-4
d_gene: TRBD1
abundance: few

CDR3nt: TGCGCCAGCAGCTTGGAGGGGAGGTCGGGTTCCGATACGCAGTATTTT
CDR3aa: CASSLEGRSGSDTQYF
v_gene: TRBV5-1
j_gene: TRBJ2-3
d_gene: .
abundance: .

CDR3nt: TGTGCCAGCAGGGGGGGACAGGGGGTTGGTTCACCCCTCCACTTT
CDR3aa: CASRGGQGVGSPLHF
v_gene: TRBV25-1
j_gene: TRBJ1-6
d_gene: TRBD1
abundance: .

CDR3nt: TGTGCCAGCAGTGAGAGGGGGAAGCTTACTGAAGCTTTCTTT
CDR3aa: CASSERGKLTEAFF
v_gene: TRBV6-1
j_gene: TRBJ1-1
d_gene: .
abundance: .

CDR3nt: TGTGCCAGCAGCCGCGGACAGGGGACGGGCTACACCTTC
CDR3aa: CASSRGQGTGYTF
v_gene: TRBV28
j_gene: TRBJ1-2
d_gene: TRBD1
abundance: .

CDR3nt: TGCGCCAGCAGCCAAGTGGACAGGGGGCATGGCTACACCTTC
CDR3aa: CASSQVDRGHGYTF
v_gene: TRBV4-1
j_gene: TRBJ1-2
d_gene: TRBD1
abundance: once

CDR3nt: TGTGCCAGCAGTGAAGACAGGTCCCATCAGCCCCAGCATTTT
CDR3aa: CASSEDRSHQPQHF
v_gene: TRBV2
j_gene: TRBJ1-5
d_gene: .
abundance: .

CDR3nt: TGCAGCGTTGAAGATCATCCAGGACGGGACAGGGGGCAAGAAGGACGCTATGGCTACACCTTC
CDR3aa: CSVEDHPGRDRGQEGRYGYTF
v_gene: TRBV29-1
j_gene: TRBJ1-2
d_gene: TRBD1
abundance: .

CDR3nt: TGTGCCATCAGTGACGGGAGCTCTGGAAACACCATATATTTT
CDR3aa: CAISDGSSGNTIYF
v_gene: TRBV10-3
j_gene: TRBJ1-3
d_gene: .
abundance: .

CDR3nt: TGTGCCAGCGGACAGGCAACTAATGAAAAACTGTTTTTT
CDR3aa: CASGQATNEKLFF
v_gene: TRBV5-6
j_gene: TRBJ1-4
d_gene: TRBD1
abundance: .

CDR3nt: TGTGCCAGCACTAGCCTACGGTTGGGCTACACCTTC
CDR3aa: CASTSLRLGYTF
v_gene: TRBV28
j_gene: TRBJ1-2
d_gene: .
abundance: .

CDR3nt: TGTGCCAGCAGTTACTCCTCCCAGGACGAGCAGTACTTC
CDR3aa: CASSYSSQDEQYF
v_gene: TRBV6-6
j_gene: TRBJ2-7
d_gene: .
abundance: .

CDR3nt: TGTGCCAGCAGCCTATGGGACAGGGGAAACCCCGGGGAGCTGTTTTTT
CDR3aa: CASSLWDRGNPGELFF
v_gene: TRBV7-6
j_gene: TRBJ2-2
d_gene: TRBD1
abundance: large

CDR3nt: TGTGCCAGCAGTTTAGTGCAGGGCCACGGCTACACCTTC
CDR3aa: CASSLVQGHGYTF
v_gene: TRBV12-3/TRBV12-4
j_gene: TRBJ1-2
d_gene: .
abundance: .

CDR3nt: TGTGCCTGGAAATCGAACGGGAGGAGCAATGAGCAGTTCTTC
CDR3aa: CAWKSNGRSNEQFF
v_gene: TRBV30
j_gene: TRBJ2-1
d_gene: TRBD2
abundance: .

CDR3nt: TGTGCCAGCAGCTTGAGGGGCAGGGCCTACGAGCAGTACTTC
CDR3aa: CASSLRGRAYEQYF
v_gene: TRBV5-6
j_gene: TRBJ2-7
d_gene: .
abundance: .

CDR3nt: TGTGCCAGCAGCCAAGGAGGGCTGAACACCGGGGAGCTGTTTTTT
CDR3aa: CASSQGGLNTGELFF
v_gene: TRBV3-1/TRBV3-2
j_gene: TRBJ2-2
d_gene: .
abundance: once

CDR3nt: TGTGCCAGTCGTGATTATGGGGCATTTAGCAATCAGCCCCAGCATTTT
CDR3aa: CASRDYGAFSNQPQHF
v_gene: TRBV19
j_gene: TRBJ1-5
d_gene: .
abundance: once

CDR3nt: TGTGCCAGCAGCTTAGACTCGGTGATCGGAGCTTTCTTT
CDR3aa: CASSLDSVIGAFF
v_gene: TRBV7-2
j_gene: TRBJ1-1
d_gene: .
abundance: .

CDR3nt: TGTGCCAGCAGGCCCGGGACAGGTAACAACTACGAGCAGTACTTC
CDR3aa: CASRPGTGNNYEQYF
v_gene: TRBV3-1/TRBV3-2
j_gene: TRBJ2-7
d_gene: TRBD1
abundance: once